A single sample is the source of the 6 T cell receptor beta chains below, sequenced in a study of T cell responses to AZD1222 COVID-19 vaccine. Clones were read by immunoSEQ multiplex PCR, and TCRdb kept only the in-frame ones, dropping some. The sample holds 120,000 to 150,000 clones, 92% seen once. The sample consisted of peripheral blood, taken 28 days after the second AZD1222 dose. These receptors all come from an adult who received the AZD1222 COVID-19 vaccine.

The rearrangement joins TRBV5-4 to TRBJ1-2, with D tentatively TRBD1 (6 bases). The germline CDR1 and CDR2 sequences are SGHNT and YYREEE (reference sequence). The CDR3 runs to 15 residues. V lost 0 bases and J lost 5, with 14 bases in between. The CDR3 DNA follows: TGTGCCAGCAGCTTGGCCCAGGGGAGGAGGTATGGCTACACCTTC. Amino acids: CASSLAQGRRYGYTF.

This chain uses TRBV6-2 or TRBV6-3 with TRBJ2-7; no definite D call. The V gene lost 2 bases and the J gene lost 3 bases, with 5 bases spanning the gap. Germline loops: CDR1 MNHEY, CDR2 SVGEGT. The CDR3 extends over 12 amino acids. CDR3 protein: CASSYMGYEQYF. The CDR3 bases are TGTGCCAGCAGTTACATGGGCTACGAGCAGTACTTC.

This chain joins TRBV15 and TRBJ2-1; D call uncertain. CDR1 is LNHNV, CDR2 YYDKDF, per germline (reference sequence). The V end was cut by 0 bases, the J end by 8 bases, with 11 bases between. The CDR3 covers 14 residues. The CDR3 region is CATSRDFTADEQFF. CDR3 nucleotide sequence: TGTGCCACCAGCAGAGATTTTACTGCGGATGAGCAGTTCTTC.

The rearrangement joins TRBV11-2 to TRBJ1-4; D is uncertain. The V end was cut by 3 bases, the J end by 6 bases, with 14 bases between. CDR1 and CDR2 from the germline V gene are SGHAT and FQNNGV. The CDR3 loop spans 15 amino acids. The CDR3 spells CASSFEGAVDEKLFF. CDR3 nucleotides: TGTGCCAGCAGCTTTGAGGGTGCGGTGGATGAAAAACTGTTTTTT.

This chain connects TRBV4-3 to TRBJ1-1, with D tentatively TRBD1 (6 bases). The CDR3 is 15 residues long. Germline lookup yields CDR1 LGHNA and CDR2 YSLEER. Trimming pared 0 bases from V and 4 bases from J, leaving 12 bases between. CDR3 coding DNA: TGCGCCAGCAGCCAAGATAGGGGGTTGTCCACTGAAGCTTTCTTT. It encodes CASSQDRGLSTEAFF.

The chain couples TRBV18 to TRBJ1-2, with TRBD1 as a possible D gene (5 bases). This CDR3 has 18 amino acids. CDR1 is KGHSH and CDR2 is LQKENI in the germline V gene. The V gene lost 6 bases and the J gene lost 4 bases, with 27 bases spanning the gap. CDR3 loop: CASSPFPRGTGYGYGYTF. CDR3 in DNA: TGTGCCAGCTCTCCCTTTCCGAGGGGAACGGGGTATGGCTATGGCTACACCTTC.